The clone carrying this T cell receptor (beta chain) was counted only a few times. Antigen: not known. These data belong to a study of response to subunit inactivated influenza vaccine. With 1 base removed from V and 5 bases from J, the gap between germline ends came to 10 bases. Germline V CDR1 and CDR2: DFQATT, SNEGSKA (reference sequence). This CDR3 has 13 residues. Each CDR3 protein is one row after TCRdb ran MiXCR on the RT-PCR reads. The sample contains about 800,000 distinct CDR3 sequences, about 20% of which appear only once. Study-wide results and limits: The study's authors posited that every seasonal influenza vaccination enlists few new T cells.

J is TRBJ2-3 and V is TRBV20-1; perhaps TRBD1 as D (6 bases). The receptor was derived from a man between 45 and 60 years old who received an inactivated influenza vaccine. The input for sequencing was PBMCs from blood, taken roughly 5 days after vaccination. Written as DNA, the CDR3 is TGCAGTGCTAGAGTAGGGGGTGTAGATACGCAGTATTTT. This sequence encodes CSARVGGVDTQYF.